This T cell receptor beta chain is drawn from a study of Ad26.COV2.S vaccination and SARS-CoV-2 variants. Overall study: Administration of Ad26.COV2.S was intramuscular, either once or twice 56 days apart. Study results and limitations: Vaccine recipients surpassed placebo recipients in spike-specific TCR breadth. Vaccinees reportedly had broad spike-specific CD8+ and CD4+ T cell responses.

The method was immunoSEQ multiplex PCR; TCRdb's version includes in-frame clones alone and lacks a portion of them. The top ten hold approximately 7% of the sample, which has 380,000 or so clones, roughly 80% seen once. With regard to this clone: Antigen: not known.

The CDR3 is 14 amino acids. V lost 12 bases to trimming and J lost 9 bases, with 20 bases between them. The germline gives CDR1 KGHDR, CDR2 SFDVKD. Treatment here: roughly 20 received Ad26.COV2.S at low or high dose, single or two shots; about 5 received placebo; per-sample allocation not given. Day 63 following the first vaccine or placebo injection was when the samples were taken. The rearrangement links TRBV24-1 to TRBJ1-6; D perhaps matches TRBD1 (5 bases). This sequence was found in a person aged 18-60 years who received the Ad26.COV2.S COVID-19 vaccine or a placebo. This specimen consisted of peripheral blood, obtained in a trial of Ad26.COV2.S vaccine versus placebo. The CDR3 nucleotides read TGTGCCTCCCAACGGGGGGGAGAGAGTTCACCCCTCCACTTT. Protein: CASQRGGESSPLHF.